Presented here are 11 T cell receptor beta chains from one specimen sequenced in a study of T cell clonality in common variable immunodeficiency. Sequencing used immunoSEQ multiplex PCR; TCRdb keeps in-frame clones, though not all of them. The sample was found to contain roughly 32,000 clones, and every one recurs. The specimen was peripheral blood mononuclear cells. The receptors here all came from a person aged 18 to 70 in good health.

This clone was observed at least ten times. The CDR3 end lies 3 residues beyond the end of the read and is filled in from the germline J gene. V is TRBV12-3 or TRBV12-4 and J is TRBJ1-2, with D tentatively TRBD1 (6 bases). Trimming cost V 0 bases and J 6 bases, with 11 bases left between them. The CDR3 totals 14 residues. The CDR3 protein is CASSLARQGHGYTF. The part of the CDR3 DNA that was read is TGTGCCAGCAGTTTAGCTCGGCAGGGGCATGGC.

The table lists this clone with a few counts. The CDR3 is cut off 3 residues early in the read; its end comes from the germline J gene. The chain recombines TRBV18 with TRBJ2-3; 15 positions match TRBD2. CDR1 is KGHSH, CDR2 LQKENI, per germline. The CDR3 is 15 residues long. The sequenced part of the CDR3 DNA is TGTGCCAGCTCACTGGGACTAGCGGGAGGAGAGACG. Protein sequence: CASSLGLAGGET. The whole CDR3 sequence is CASSLGLAGGETQYF.

This clone was seen ten or more times. Read coverage stops 3 residues before the CDR3 terminus; the germline J gene supplies the remainder. V is TRBV20-1 and J is TRBJ1-3; D is undetermined. V lost 0 bases and J lost 0, with 6 bases in between. Germline loops: CDR1 DFQATT, CDR2 SNEGSKA (reference sequence). This CDR3 comprises 14 residues. The CDR3: CSARDPLSGNTIYF. The part of the CDR3 DNA that was read is TGCAGTGCTAGAGACCCCCTCTCTGGAAACACC.

This clone has more than one count but fewer than ten. CDR3 sequence reads: CASSLGVGGYQETQYF. The CDR3 bases that were read are TGTGCCAGCAGCTTAGGTGTAGGGGGCTACCAAGAGACG. This rearrangement joins TRBV7-6 to TRBJ2-3; 7 nucleotides match TRBD1. The CDR3 end lies 3 residues beyond the end of the read and is filled in from the germline J gene. The germline V gene encodes CDR1 SGHVS and CDR2 FNYEAQ. The CDR3 length is 16 residues.

This clone appeared many times. The CDR3 is cut off 3 residues early in the read; its end comes from the germline J gene. This sequence joins TRBV7-9 and TRBJ2-2; D remains ambiguous. The CDR3 spans 13 residues. V lost 1 base to trimming and J lost 8 bases, with 8 bases between them. In germline, CDR1 is SEHNR, CDR2 FQNEAQ (reference sequence). The part of the CDR3 DNA that was read is TGTGCCAGCAGCTTAGTCTCCGCGGGGGAG. Amino acids: CASSLVSAGE. The whole CDR3 reads CASSLVSAGELFF.

This clone was counted ten times or more. The CDR3 end is not reached by the read, which stops 3 residues before it; the germline J gene fills it in. This chain links TRBV19 with TRBJ2-3; D is ambiguous. CDR1 LNHDA and CDR2 SQIVND come from the germline V gene (reference sequence). The CDR3 is made up of 15 amino acids. V lost 2 bases, J lost 6 bases, and 15 bases lay in between. The CDR3 is CASSISGPRRDTQYF. The DNA read from the CDR3 is TGTGCCAGTAGTATAAGTGGCCCCCGTCGTGATACG.

Many counts were recorded for this clone. The CDR3 extends 3 residues past the end of the read, so its final part is completed from the germline J gene. The chain combines TRBV30 with TRBJ1-1, with 10 bases that match TRBD1. The V and J ends lost 4 bases and 7 bases, in that order; junction bases with no gene match: 6. The CDR3 runs 13 residues. The germline gives CDR1 GTSNPN, CDR2 SVGIG (reference sequence). CDR3 bases read: TGTGCCTGGACAGGGACAGGGGTTGGTGAA. Translation: CAWTGTGVGE. The entire CDR3 protein is CAWTGTGVGEAFF.

About this clone: From the germline J gene comes the end of the CDR3, since the read stops 3 residues before it. J is TRBJ1-2 and V is TRBV7-9; D possibly corresponds to TRBD1 (6 bases). There are 13 residues in the CDR3. Germline assignment: CDR1 SEHNR and CDR2 FQNEAQ (reference sequence). The DNA read from the CDR3 is TGTGCCAGCAGCCTACTTGGGGGCCATGAC. This gives the protein CASSLLGGHD. In full, the CDR3 reads CASSLLGGHDYTF. Using reference TRBV7-9 and TRBJ1-2 for the parts outside the CDR3, the full variable domain is DTGVSQNPRHKITKRGQNVTFRCDPISEHNRLYWYRQTLGQGPEFLTYFQNEAQLEKSRLLSDRFSAERPKGSFSTLEIQRTEQGDSAMYLCASSLLGGHDYTFGSGTRLTVV.

For this clone: The missing CDR3 end, 3 residues past where the read stops, is filled in from the germline J gene. The chain combines TRBV5-1 with TRBJ2-1; 7 bases match TRBD1. V dropped 4 bases and J dropped 1; count of bases not matched to a gene: 8. This CDR3 spans 16 amino acids. Germline values: CDR1 SGHRS, CDR2 YFSETQ. The CDR3 reads CASSMYRTGSYNEQFF. CDR3 bases read: TGCGCCAGCAGCATGTATAGGACAGGATCCTACAATGAG.

This clone was seen at least ten times. Read sequence stops 3 residues before the CDR3 end, and the germline J gene provides the missing end. The chain joins TRBV2 to TRBJ2-5, with D possibly matching TRBD1 (6 bases). Trimming left V 7 bases short and J 1 base short, with 13 bases between. Germline values: CDR1 SNHLY, CDR2 FYNNEI. CDR3 length: 14 residues. Incomplete CDR3 DNA: TGTGCCAGCACAGGCCAGGGGTTCCAAGAGACC. This encodes CASTGQGFQET. From start to end, the CDR3 is CASTGQGFQETQYF.

This clone has at least ten counts. The CDR3 is cut off 3 residues early in the read; its end comes from the germline J gene. This chain joins TRBV20-1 and TRBJ2-5, with 9 positions matching TRBD2. The V gene's germline CDR1 is DFQATT and CDR2 SNEGSKA (reference sequence). This CDR3 region has 15 residues. The J segment lost 5 bases and the V segment lost 3 bases, leaving 10 bases of the junction unmatched. The CDR3 DNA, read in part, is TGCAGTGCTAGGTCCCTTAGCGGGAGAGGTGAGACC. Its translation is CSARSLSGRGET. The full-length CDR3 reads as CSARSLSGRGETQYF.